This T cell receptor (beta chain) was identified in a study of cytomegalovirus exposure and HLA in healthy donors. PCR was performed using 60 Vbeta and 13 Jbeta primers. Method: immunoSEQ multiplex PCR; TCRdb's copy keeps in-frame clones and lacks some. In the table there are under 200,000 clones, 82% of which are singletons. Germline CDR1 MNHNY, CDR2 SVGAGI (reference sequence). The CDR3 is 12 residues long. Germline trimming cut 6 bases from V and 3 bases from J; bases unmatched to any gene: 2. V usage is TRBV6-6 and J usage is TRBJ2-7, with 7 bases matching TRBD1. This TCR was recovered from a woman aged 18-29 years in good health and CMV-seronegative. The sequenced material came from PBMCs. CDR3 amino acids: CASSTGDYEQYF. The CDR3 DNA reads as TGTGCCAGCAGCACAGGGGACTACGAGCAGTACTTC.